The rows below give T cell receptor beta chains drawn from one sample of a study of beta chain features in type 1 diabetes. Assay: immunoSEQ multiplex PCR; the TCRdb copy retains only in-frame clones and omits some. This sample has roughly 610,000 clones, with about a sixth found just once. The specimen was naive CD4+ T cells from blood. The receptor source for this set is a man between 18 and 35 years old in good health. CDR3s include the opening cysteine and the closing phenylalanine or tryptophan. A D gene is named only where the DNA matches it firmly. Only some rows state a clone size, as once, few, many or a class for expanded clones.

d_call: TRBD1; v_call: TRBV7-9; j_call: TRBJ2-7; clone_size: NA; cdr3_nt: TGTGCCAGCAGCCGTGGGACAGGGTACGAGCAGTACTTC; cdr3_aa: CASSRGTGYEQYF
d_call: TRBD1; v_call: TRBV14; j_call: TRBJ1-1; clone_size: NA; cdr3_nt: TGTGCCAGCAGTCTACAGGGGGCAATCACTGAAGCTTTCTTT; cdr3_aa: CASSLQGAITEAFF
d_call: TRBD1; v_call: TRBV18; j_call: TRBJ2-4; clone_size: NA; cdr3_nt: TGTGCCAGCTCACCCGGACAGGGGCTCGCCAAAAACATTCAGTACTTC; cdr3_aa: CASSPGQGLAKNIQYF
d_call: NA; v_call: TRBV18; j_call: TRBJ2-5; clone_size: NA; cdr3_nt: TGTGCCAGCTCACCGGGGCAGCAAGAGACCCAGTACTTC; cdr3_aa: CASSPGQQETQYF
d_call: NA; v_call: TRBV27; j_call: TRBJ1-5; clone_size: few; cdr3_nt: TGTGCCAGCAGTTTTCAGGGGAGCAATCAGCCCCAGCATTTT; cdr3_aa: CASSFQGSNQPQHF
d_call: TRBD2; v_call: TRBV18; j_call: TRBJ2-3; clone_size: NA; cdr3_nt: TGTGCCAGCTCACGCGGGAGGGCCACAGATACGCAGTATTTT; cdr3_aa: CASSRGRATDTQYF
d_call: TRBD1; v_call: TRBV6-1; j_call: TRBJ1-1; clone_size: few; cdr3_nt: TGTGCCAGCAGGGCGGACAGGGGGACAACTGAAGCTTTCTTT; cdr3_aa: CASRADRGTTEAFF
d_call: NA; v_call: TRBV7-2; j_call: TRBJ2-3; clone_size: few; cdr3_nt: TGTGCCAGCAGCTCGTGGGGCAATACGCAGTATTTT; cdr3_aa: CASSSWGNTQYF
d_call: TRBD1; v_call: TRBV5-4; j_call: TRBJ2-1; clone_size: many; cdr3_nt: TGTGCCAGCAGCCTCCCGACAGGGGACAATGAGCAGTTCTTC; cdr3_aa: CASSLPTGDNEQFF
d_call: TRBD2; v_call: TRBV5-4; j_call: TRBJ2-3; clone_size: NA; cdr3_nt: TGTGCCAGCAGCCAAGTTATCAGCGGGAGGGGCACAGATACGCAGTATTTT; cdr3_aa: CASSQVISGRGTDTQYF
d_call: NA; v_call: TRBV9; j_call: TRBJ2-7; clone_size: few; cdr3_nt: TGTGCCAGCAGCGCCCAAAGGAGCTCCTACGAGCAGTACTTC; cdr3_aa: CASSAQRSSYEQYF
d_call: TRBD1; v_call: TRBV7-3; j_call: TRBJ1-1; clone_size: few; cdr3_nt: TGTGCCAGCAGCTCCCAGGGGGGGCGGACTGAAGCTTTCTTT; cdr3_aa: CASSSQGGRTEAFF
d_call: TRBD2; v_call: TRBV4-2; j_call: TRBJ2-1; clone_size: few; cdr3_nt: TGTGCCAGCAGCGAACCGGGACTAGCGGGCCACAATGAGCAGTTCTTC; cdr3_aa: CASSEPGLAGHNEQFF
d_call: NA; v_call: TRBV29-1; j_call: TRBJ2-1; clone_size: few; cdr3_nt: TGCAGCGTTCAGGTGGATGAGCAGTTCTTC; cdr3_aa: CSVQVDEQFF
d_call: NA; v_call: TRBV6-5; j_call: TRBJ1-3; clone_size: few; cdr3_nt: TGTGCCAGCAGTTACGGAAACTCTGGAAACACCATATATTTT; cdr3_aa: CASSYGNSGNTIYF
d_call: TRBD1; v_call: TRBV11-2; j_call: TRBJ2-7; clone_size: NA; cdr3_nt: TGTGCCAGCAGCTTAAGACAGGGGGGGACCTACGAGCAGTACTTC; cdr3_aa: CASSLRQGGTYEQYF
d_call: TRBD2; v_call: TRBV7-6; j_call: TRBJ2-2; clone_size: NA; cdr3_nt: TGTGCCAGCAGCTCCAGACTAGCGGGGATGAGTACCACCGGGGAGCTGTTTTTT; cdr3_aa: CASSSRLAGMSTTGELFF
d_call: NA; v_call: TRBV28; j_call: TRBJ2-7; clone_size: few; cdr3_nt: TGTGCCAGCAGCCTAGGATACGAGCAGTACTTC; cdr3_aa: CASSLGYEQYF
d_call: TRBD1; v_call: TRBV7-2; j_call: TRBJ1-1; clone_size: NA; cdr3_nt: TGTGCCAGCACCCAGGGACAGTTGAACACTGAAGCTTTCTTT; cdr3_aa: CASTQGQLNTEAFF
d_call: NA; v_call: TRBV15; j_call: TRBJ1-1; clone_size: NA; cdr3_nt: TGTGCCACCAGCAGAGTCGGCCCCCAGGGCAGGTACACTGAAGCTTTCTTT; cdr3_aa: CATSRVGPQGRYTEAFF
d_call: NA; v_call: TRBV5-6; j_call: TRBJ2-7; clone_size: NA; cdr3_nt: TGTGCCAGCAGCTTGGTCGGAACCTACGAGCAGTACTTC; cdr3_aa: CASSLVGTYEQYF
d_call: NA; v_call: TRBV4-2; j_call: TRBJ2-3; clone_size: few; cdr3_nt: TGTGCCAGCAGCCCCCTCCCGGTCACAGATACGCAGTATTTT; cdr3_aa: CASSPLPVTDTQYF
d_call: TRBD1; v_call: TRBV4-2; j_call: TRBJ2-7; clone_size: few; cdr3_nt: TGTGCCAGCAGCCAAGCGACAGGGGTCGGGTACGAGCAGTACTTC; cdr3_aa: CASSQATGVGYEQYF
d_call: NA; v_call: TRBV5-6; j_call: TRBJ2-1; clone_size: NA; cdr3_nt: TGTGCCAGCAGCTTGGCCGGACGGAACATTTACAATGAGCAGTTCTTC; cdr3_aa: CASSLAGRNIYNEQFF
d_call: NA; v_call: TRBV6-5; j_call: TRBJ2-7; clone_size: NA; cdr3_nt: TGTGCCAGCAGTTACTCTACAGGGTACCGCTCCTACGAGCAGTACTTC; cdr3_aa: CASSYSTGYRSYEQYF
d_call: NA; v_call: TRBV15; j_call: TRBJ1-2; clone_size: NA; cdr3_nt: TGTGCCACCAGCGTGACGGCGGGGGGCTACACCTTC; cdr3_aa: CATSVTAGGYTF
d_call: NA; v_call: TRBV18; j_call: TRBJ2-7; clone_size: few; cdr3_nt: TGTGCCAGCTCACCTCGTTTAGGGCAAGCCTACGAGCAGTACTTC; cdr3_aa: CASSPRLGQAYEQYF
d_call: TRBD2; v_call: TRBV23-1; j_call: TRBJ2-1; clone_size: NA; cdr3_nt: TGCGCCAGCAGATGGACTAGCGGGAGGGGTGTCCGGATCTTC; cdr3_aa: CASRWTSGRGVRIF
d_call: NA; v_call: TRBV6-1; j_call: TRBJ2-5; clone_size: NA; cdr3_nt: TGTGCCAGCAGCGGAATTAGGGATGCGGAGACCCAGTACTTC; cdr3_aa: CASSGIRDAETQYF
d_call: NA; v_call: TRBV7-2; j_call: TRBJ1-1; clone_size: NA; cdr3_nt: TGTGCCAGCAGCTCAAATCGCCGGCAAGCTTTCTTT; cdr3_aa: CASSSNRRQAFF
d_call: TRBD1; v_call: TRBV4-3; j_call: TRBJ1-1; clone_size: few; cdr3_nt: TGCGCCAGCAGGCTACCGGGACAGGGTTACACTGAAGCTTTCTTT; cdr3_aa: CASRLPGQGYTEAFF
d_call: NA; v_call: TRBV5-1; j_call: TRBJ1-1; clone_size: NA; cdr3_nt: TGCGCCAGCAATGGGGGGCAGGTGAACACTGAAGCTTTCTTT; cdr3_aa: CASNGGQVNTEAFF
d_call: NA; v_call: TRBV6-4; j_call: TRBJ1-2; clone_size: NA; cdr3_nt: TGTGCCAGCAGGCTGCTGGGGAGCTCTAACTATGGCTACACCTTC; cdr3_aa: CASRLLGSSNYGYTF
d_call: NA; v_call: TRBV9; j_call: TRBJ1-1; clone_size: few; cdr3_nt: TGTGCCAGCAGCGTAGCTGACCCGAGGGGCACTGAAGCTTTCTTT; cdr3_aa: CASSVADPRGTEAFF
d_call: NA; v_call: TRBV5-6; j_call: TRBJ2-3; clone_size: few; cdr3_nt: TGTGCCAGCAGATTGGGGAGGGGGAGCACAGATACGCAGTATTTT; cdr3_aa: CASRLGRGSTDTQYF
d_call: NA; v_call: TRBV6-4; j_call: TRBJ1-5; clone_size: few; cdr3_nt: TGTGCCAGCAGTGGTGGTAGCAATCAGCCCCAGCATTTT; cdr3_aa: CASSGGSNQPQHF
d_call: NA; v_call: TRBV10-3; j_call: TRBJ2-5; clone_size: NA; cdr3_nt: TGTGCCATCAGAGGGGGACAAGGGCAGGGGATGAGGGAGACCCAGTACTTC; cdr3_aa: CAIRGGQGQGMRETQYF
d_call: NA; v_call: TRBV19; j_call: TRBJ1-2; clone_size: NA; cdr3_nt: TGTGCCAGTAGTATAGAGTTCGATGATGGCTACACCTTC; cdr3_aa: CASSIEFDDGYTF
d_call: NA; v_call: TRBV28; j_call: TRBJ2-7; clone_size: few; cdr3_nt: TGTGCCAGCAGCTCGACAGGAAGTACCTACGAGCAGTACTTC; cdr3_aa: CASSSTGSTYEQYF
d_call: TRBD2; v_call: TRBV19; j_call: TRBJ2-1; clone_size: few; cdr3_nt: TGTGCCAGTAGTATGGTAGCGGGAGCTGTTGAGCAGTTCTTC; cdr3_aa: CASSMVAGAVEQFF
d_call: NA; v_call: TRBV7-9; j_call: TRBJ1-1; clone_size: NA; cdr3_nt: TGTGCCAGCAGCTTAGCACAGGGCGTGAACACTGAAGCTTTCTTT; cdr3_aa: CASSLAQGVNTEAFF
d_call: NA; v_call: TRBV7-2; j_call: TRBJ2-5; clone_size: few; cdr3_nt: TGTGCCAGCAGCTTGGGAATACAAGAGACCCAGTACTTC; cdr3_aa: CASSLGIQETQYF
d_call: NA; v_call: TRBV7-9; j_call: TRBJ1-6; clone_size: NA; cdr3_nt: TGTGCCAGCAGCACAGGGCCCGCTCGGTATAATTCACCCCTCCACTTT; cdr3_aa: CASSTGPARYNSPLHF
d_call: TRBD2; v_call: TRBV7-2; j_call: TRBJ2-7; clone_size: few; cdr3_nt: TGTGCCAGCAGCTTTAGGGCTAGCGGGAGGGCCTGGGGGTCCTACGAGCAGTACTTC; cdr3_aa: CASSFRASGRAWGSYEQYF
d_call: NA; v_call: TRBV29-1; j_call: TRBJ2-2; clone_size: few; cdr3_nt: TGCAGCGCCCGGCCACAGACGAACACCGGGGAGCTGTTTTTT; cdr3_aa: CSARPQTNTGELFF
d_call: TRBD2; v_call: TRBV28; j_call: TRBJ2-1; clone_size: NA; cdr3_nt: TGTGCCAGCAGTAGACTAGCGCATAACAATGAGCAGTTCTTC; cdr3_aa: CASSRLAHNNEQFF
d_call: TRBD2; v_call: TRBV7-7; j_call: TRBJ2-1; clone_size: NA; cdr3_nt: TGTGCCAGCAGCTTTGGGGGACTAGCGGGTGGCAATGAGCAGTTCTTC; cdr3_aa: CASSFGGLAGGNEQFF
d_call: NA; v_call: TRBV5-1; j_call: TRBJ2-7; clone_size: NA; cdr3_nt: TGCGCCAGCAGCTTGCGGACAGACTACGAGCAGTACTTC; cdr3_aa: CASSLRTDYEQYF
d_call: NA; v_call: TRBV2; j_call: TRBJ2-1; clone_size: NA; cdr3_nt: TGTGCCAGCAGGTGGGGAGCCGGGACCTACAATGAGCAGTTCTTC; cdr3_aa: CASRWGAGTYNEQFF
d_call: NA; v_call: TRBV28; j_call: TRBJ2-3; clone_size: NA; cdr3_nt: TGTGCCAGCAGGTATCAAACAGATACGCAGTATTTT; cdr3_aa: CASRYQTDTQYF
d_call: NA; v_call: TRBV2; j_call: TRBJ2-1; clone_size: few; cdr3_nt: TGTGCCAGCAGGCCTAGACTCCTCGGGGCCTACAATGAGCAGTTCTTC; cdr3_aa: CASRPRLLGAYNEQFF
d_call: NA; v_call: TRBV28; j_call: TRBJ1-1; clone_size: NA; cdr3_nt: TGTGCCAGCAGATTGCTCGACAGGCCGAACACTGAAGCTTTCTTT; cdr3_aa: CASRLLDRPNTEAFF
d_call: NA; v_call: TRBV6-6; j_call: TRBJ1-1; clone_size: NA; cdr3_nt: TGTGCCAGCAGCTTTACCGACAGCGAAGCTTTCTTT; cdr3_aa: CASSFTDSEAFF